The 25 T cell receptor beta chains below were found in one sample sequenced in a study of OX40 agonist ivuxolimab in advanced cancers. The repertoire was sequenced with immunoSEQ multiplex PCR; TCRdb's copy has only in-frame clones and lacks some. The repertoire holds around 70,000 clones, with 81% as singletons. Sequenced material: CD4+ or CD8+ T cells sorted from blood, taken in a trial of the OX40 agonist ivuxolimab. All receptors come from an adult with an advanced solid tumor such as melanoma, head and neck, liver or kidney cancer.

This clone was recorded a few times. The chain combines TRBV6-5 with TRBJ1-1; the match to TRBD1 covers 7 bases. Trimming took 4 bases from V and 7 from J; bases not matched to a gene: 6. The CDR3 sequence is 13 residues long. Looked up from germline, CDR1 is MNHEY and CDR2 is SVGAGI. CDR3 loop: CASSSTQGDEAFF. DNA for the CDR3: TGTGCCAGCAGTTCAACTCAGGGGGATGAAGCTTTCTTT.

The chain joins TRBV7-2 to TRBJ2-3; D may be TRBD2 (5 bases). V shed 0 bases and J shed 0 bases, with 10 bases lying between them. The CDR3 contains 16 residues. In germline, CDR1 is SGHTA, CDR2 FQGNSA. CDR3 protein: CASSLAGRGSTDTQYF. For the CDR3, the DNA is TGTGCCAGCAGCTTAGCCGGTCGCGGGAGCACAGATACGCAGTATTTT.

This chain uses TRBV7-8 with TRBJ2-7; weak D call: TRBD1 (6 bases). Trimming left V 1 base short and J 2 bases short, with 12 bases between. The CDR3 contains 15 residues. From germline, CDR1 is SGHVS and CDR2 FQNEAQ. The CDR3 sequence is CASSLEGVGTYEQYF. The CDR3 region has the DNA TGTGCCAGCAGCTTAGAGGGGGTCGGGACCTACGAGCAGTACTTC.

CDR3: CASSDSGTQYF. The CDR3 DNA is TGTGCCAGCAGTGACTCTGGGACCCAGTACTTC. The chain carries TRBV6-4 and TRBJ2-5; no clear D gene. Germline-derived CDR1 and CDR2 are MRHNA and SNTAGT. The V end was cut by 0 bases, the J end by 7 bases, with 3 bases between. The CDR3 is made up of 11 amino acids.

In this sample, this clone turned up once. This rearrangement joins TRBV19 to TRBJ2-7, with TRBD2 matching over 11 bases. Germline assignment: CDR1 LNHDA and CDR2 SQIVND (reference sequence). V was pared by 3 bases and J by 3 bases, with 7 bases of the junction left unmatched. CDR3 length equals 16 residues. CDR3 in DNA: TGTGCCAGTAGTATTGTAGCGGGAGGGCGTTTCTACGAGCAGTACTTC. Translation gives CASSIVAGGRFYEQYF.

This clone has a single count. The chain uses TRBV5-4 and TRBJ2-7; 7 bases are shared with TRBD1. The CDR3 has 14 residues. Germline CDR1 SGHNT, CDR2 YYREEE (reference sequence). The junction had 7 bases not matched to a gene; V was cut back by 3 bases and J by 4 bases. The chain's CDR3 is CASSSGQSLYEQYF. In DNA form, the CDR3 reads TGTGCCAGCAGCTCGGGACAGTCTCTTTACGAGCAGTACTTC.

This chain connects TRBV5-2 to TRBJ1-2. TRBV5-2 is a recognized pseudogene. The CDR3 contains 16 residues. CDR3 coding DNA: TGTGCCAGCAATATAGGTGAGAGTACAAAGACCTATGGCTACACCTTC. The encoded protein is CASNIGESTKTYGYTF.

The chain is built from TRBV7-2 and TRBJ2-2; 12 bases map to TRBD2. Germline V lookup: CDR1 SGHTA, CDR2 FQGNSA. This CDR3 spans 15 amino acids. V trimming: 1 base; J trimming: 8 bases; junction bases outside the gene matches: 2. CDR3 in amino acids: CASSLVLAGGGELFF. As DNA, the CDR3 is TGTGCCAGCAGCTTAGTTCTAGCGGGAGGGGGGGAGCTGTTTTTT.

This chain uses TRBV28 with TRBJ2-1; no firm D call. The CDR3 consists of 10 residues. CDR1 and CDR2 (germline): MDHEN, SYDVKM. Trimming removed 11 bases at V and 8 bases at J, with 10 bases between. The chain's CDR3 is CAGGQHEQFF. DNA for the CDR3: TGTGCCGGTGGGCAGCATGAGCAGTTCTTC.

This clone is a singleton in its sample. This chain links TRBV7-2 with TRBJ2-5; 12 nucleotides agree with TRBD2. After removal of 5 bases from V and 7 bases from J, the junction contained 14 bases not matched to a gene. The CDR3 runs to 17 residues. CDR1 is SGHTA and CDR2 is FQGNSA in the germline V gene. CDR3 sequence reads: CASSPRGLAGGSGTQYF. CDR3 coding DNA: TGTGCCAGCAGCCCCAGGGGACTAGCGGGTGGTAGTGGGACCCAGTACTTC. Supplemented by reference TRBV7-2 and TRBJ2-5, the full variable domain reads GAGVSQSPSNKVTEKGKDVELRCDPISGHTALYWYRQSLGQGLEFLIYFQGNSAPDKSGLPSDRFSAERTGGSVSTLTIQRTQQEDSAVYLCASSPRGLAGGSGTQYFGPGTRLLVL.

The chain combines TRBV6-6 with TRBJ1-2, with D hard to call. This CDR3 has 13 residues. V was clipped by 2 bases and J by 8 bases, with 12 bases between them. Germline assignment: CDR1 MNHNY and CDR2 SVGAGI (reference sequence). In DNA form, the CDR3 reads TGTGCCAGCAGTTACGGCAGGTCGGAAGGCTACACCTTC. Amino acids: CASSYGRSEGYTF.

This chain links TRBV30 with TRBJ1-2; D perhaps matches TRBD1 (6 bases). Germline values: CDR1 GTSNPN, CDR2 SVGIG (reference sequence). V was shortened by 5 bases and J by 7 bases, with 20 bases between the two germline ends. The CDR3 loop spans 14 amino acids. The CDR3 reads CAWSKLGGRAGYTF. Here the CDR3 DNA reads TGTGCCTGGTCAAAACTGGGGGGGCGGGCTGGCTACACCTTC.

The J gene is TRBJ2-1, the V gene TRBV7-2; no clear D. V was clipped by 2 bases and J by 2 bases, with 10 bases between them. The germline V gene encodes CDR1 SGHTA and CDR2 FQGNSA. This CDR3 has 15 residues. This CDR3 is CASSLNPGPYNEQFF. CDR3 DNA sequence: TGTGCCAGCAGCTTAAACCCCGGACCCTACAATGAGCAGTTCTTC.

This clone was counted between two and nine times. This sequence joins TRBV29-1 and TRBJ2-5; TRBD1 matches 11 bases. In germline, CDR1 is SQVTM, CDR2 ANQGSEA. The V gene end was trimmed by 6 bases and the J gene end by 5 bases; junction bases not matched to a gene: 11. The CDR3 sequence is 15 residues long. This CDR3 is CSVRGGTGGWETQYF. CDR3 bases: TGCAGCGTCCGAGGCGGGACAGGGGGTTGGGAGACCCAGTACTTC.

The rearrangement joins TRBV4-3 to TRBJ2-7; 8 nucleotides align to TRBD1. Germline loops: CDR1 LGHNA, CDR2 YSLEER. The CDR3 has 15 residues. V was pared by 4 bases and J by 0 bases, with 5 bases of the junction left unmatched. CDR3: CASSPGQGLSYEQYF. CDR3 DNA: TGCGCCAGCAGCCCCGGACAGGGCCTCTCCTACGAGCAGTACTTC.

V is TRBV5-1 and J is TRBJ2-5; D perhaps matches TRBD1 (5 bases). The V end was cut by 1 base, the J end by 3 bases, with 7 bases between. The CDR3 totals 13 residues. Germline CDR1 SGHRS, CDR2 YFSETQ. The CDR3, as DNA: TGCGCCAGCAGCTTGTTACAGGAAGAGACCCAGTACTTC. Translation: CASSLLQEETQYF.

CDR3 DNA: TGTGCCAGCAGCTTAGTATCCGGGGTCCGGGAGACCCAGTACTTC. Its translation: CASSLVSGVRETQYF. This sequence joins TRBV11-3 and TRBJ2-5; TRBD2 is a possible D gene (5 bases). V was trimmed by 1 base and J by 5 bases, leaving 14 bases between them. The CDR3 is 15 amino acids. The germline gives CDR1 SGHNT, CDR2 YENEEA.

The chain has TRBV7-7 and TRBJ2-5; D is perhaps TRBD2 (6 bases). This CDR3 is 16 amino acids long. Trimming removed 1 base at V and 2 bases at J, with 14 bases between. Germline V lookup: CDR1 SSHAT, CDR2 FNYEAQ (reference sequence). The CDR3 loop reads CASSLVFSGEQETQYF. CDR3 DNA sequence: TGTGCCAGCAGCTTAGTGTTTAGCGGAGAACAAGAGACCCAGTACTTC.

With respect to this clone: Mismatch with germline at one junction end may stem from a read error. This specimen includes other DNA sequences encoding the same CDR3. The chain carries TRBV7-9 and TRBJ1-2; the D is unclear. Germline CDR1 SEHNR, CDR2 FQNEAQ (reference sequence). This CDR3 region has 13 residues. In DNA, the CDR3 is TGCGCCAGCAGCCAAGTGGACGGCGGTGGCTACACCTTC. Its translation is CASSQVDGGGYTF.

CDR3 loop: CASSTGGANEKLFF. The CDR3 coding sequence is TGTGCCAGTAGCACAGGGGGCGCGAATGAAAAACTGTTTTTT. The V gene is TRBV19, the J gene TRBJ1-4; 9 nucleotides agree with TRBD1. The germline CDR1 and CDR2 sequences are LNHDA and SQIVND (reference sequence). The CDR3 has 14 residues. V shed 6 bases and J 5 bases; nucleotides not matched to a gene: 4.

The chain uses TRBV2 and TRBJ1-2; 10 positions match TRBD1. Germline CDR1 SNHLY, CDR2 FYNNEI. J lost 2 bases, V lost 7 bases, and 4 bases had no gene match. This CDR3 spans 14 amino acids. CDR3 sequence (DNA): TGTGCCAGCAAACCGGGACAGGGGAACTATGGCTACACCTTC. Translation gives CASKPGQGNYGYTF.

The CDR3 DNA follows: TGTGCCAGCAGCGTAGGTGGGGGGACATACAATGAGCAGTTCTTC. Encoded protein: CASSVGGGTYNEQFF. The chain links TRBV9 to TRBJ2-1; perhaps D is TRBD1 or TRBD2 (6 bases each). Germline values: CDR1 SGDLS, CDR2 YYNGEE. Trimming took off 0 bases at V and 4 bases at J, with 11 bases between the two ends. The CDR3 loop spans 15 amino acids.

In its sample, this clone was seen once. The genes are TRBV5-1 and TRBJ1-2; possibly TRBD1 for D (6 bases). This CDR3 region has 14 residues. Germline assignment: CDR1 SGHRS and CDR2 YFSETQ. The ends were cut back, 4 bases at V and 5 bases at J, with 15 bases in the middle. CDR3 DNA: TGCGCCAGCAGCGTGGACAGCTCCGGGTATGGCTACACCTTC. This codes for CASSVDSSGYGYTF.

The rearrangement uses TRBV30 and TRBJ2-3; no clear D. CDR1 and CDR2 from the germline V gene are GTSNPN and SVGIG (reference sequence). The CDR3 is 13 amino acids. Trimming removed 0 bases at V and 2 bases at J, with 6 bases between. In DNA, the CDR3 is TGTGCCTGGAGTGTAATTTACACAGATACGCAGTATTTT. This gives the protein CAWSVIYTDTQYF.

The genes are TRBV11-3 and TRBJ2-1; D not resolved. The V and J ends lost 1 base and 9 bases respectively, with 4 bases between them. The CDR3 is made up of 11 amino acids. The germline V gene encodes CDR1 SGHNT and CDR2 YENEEA. The CDR3 protein is CASSLGGEQFF. The DNA of the CDR3 is TGTGCCAGCAGCTTAGGGGGTGAGCAGTTCTTC.